Shown below are 23 T cell receptor beta chains from a single sample sequenced in a study of T cell responses to AZD1222 COVID-19 vaccine. The assay was immunoSEQ multiplex PCR, and TCRdb's table has in-frame clones only and misses some. The sample lists 95,000 to 150,000 clones, 85% to 90% occurring once. The input for sequencing was peripheral blood, taken on day 0 of AZD1222 vaccination. These receptors were collected from an adult in good health.

This chain links TRBV28 with TRBJ2-7; D gene ambiguous. Trimming removed 3 bases from V and 2 bases from J, with 5 bases in between. The CDR3 covers 12 residues. Germline V CDR1 and CDR2: MDHEN, SYDVKM. In DNA form, the CDR3 reads TGTGCCAGCAGTTTTTCGGCCTACGAGCAGTACTTC. Translated: CASSFSAYEQYF. The full variable domain, completed using reference TRBV28 and TRBJ2-7, is DVKVTQSSRYLVKRTGEKVFLECVQDMDHENMFWYRQDPGLGLRLIYFSYDVKMKEKGDIPEGYSVSREKKERFSLILESASTNQTSMYLCASSFSAYEQYFGPGTRLTVT.

This sequence joins TRBV19 and TRBJ1-2, with unresolved D. The CDR3 covers 16 residues. Germline V gene sequence: CDR1 LNHDA, CDR2 SQIVND (reference sequence). V was cut by 0 bases and J by 3 bases, with 14 bases left in between. CDR3 bases: TGTGCCAGTAGTATAGATCTCTCCGCAATGGACTATGGCTACACCTTC. The encoded protein is CASSIDLSAMDYGYTF.

The chain combines TRBV20-1 with TRBJ1-5; D unresolved. Trimming pared 6 bases from V and 4 bases from J, leaving 7 bases between. The germline gives CDR1 DFQATT, CDR2 SNEGSKA (reference sequence). The CDR3 runs 11 residues. This CDR3 is CSALGNQPQHF. CDR3 bases: TGCAGTGCGTTAGGAAATCAGCCCCAGCATTTT.

The chain joins TRBV18 to TRBJ1-3; no definite D call. Trimming took 1 base from V and 0 from J, leaving 13 bases between them. CDR3 length: 17 amino acids. Germline V CDR1 and CDR2: KGHSH, LQKENI. The CDR3 nucleotides are TGTGCCAGCTCACCACGTAAATTGCCGAGCTCTGGAAACACCATATATTTT. Its translation: CASSPRKLPSSGNTIYF.

This clone has a single count. The chain joins TRBV27 to TRBJ2-5; TRBD2 agrees at 9 bases. Germline CDR1 MNHEY, CDR2 SMNVEV (reference sequence). The CDR3 is 16 residues long. The J segment lost 2 bases and the V segment lost 7 bases, leaving 11 bases of the junction unmatched. The DNA of the CDR3 is TGTGCCAGCAACCCCTTTAGCGGGGGAGGGCAAGAGACCCAGTACTTC. It specifies CASNPFSGGGQETQYF.

The rearrangement links TRBV6-4 to TRBJ1-4, with 8 bases fitting TRBD1. The V and J ends lost 6 bases and 8 bases, in that order; junction bases with no gene match: 8. This CDR3 comprises 14 residues. CDR1 is MRHNA, CDR2 SNTAGT, per germline. The CDR3 nucleotides are TGTGCCAGCAGCCGACGGACAGGGTTGGAAAAACTGTTTTTT. As protein: CASSRRTGLEKLFF.

This chain connects TRBV15 to TRBJ2-7; a possible D gene is TRBD2 (5 bases). The germline gives CDR1 LNHNV, CDR2 YYDKDF (reference sequence). The CDR3 totals 13 residues. V was cut by 9 bases and J by 5 bases, with 17 bases left in between. CDR3: CATKRGPADEQYF. The CDR3 nucleotides read TGTGCCACAAAACGCGGGCCAGCGGACGAGCAGTACTTC.

The gene calls are TRBV5-1 and TRBJ1-4, with a tentative D call TRBD1 (6 bases). This CDR3 is 21 amino acids long. Germline-derived CDR1 and CDR2 are SGHRS and YFSETQ. The ends were cut back, 0 bases at V and 2 bases at J, with 26 bases in the middle. The CDR3 coding sequence is TGCGCCAGCAGCTTGGATCGGTTAGGGCCAGGGGAATATGGGACTAATGAAAAACTGTTTTTT. It codes for CASSLDRLGPGEYGTNEKLFF.

This chain uses TRBV18 with TRBJ1-2; TRBD1 agrees at 7 bases. V was clipped by 3 bases and J by 3 bases; unmatched bases: 19. Germline CDR1 and CDR2: KGHSH and LQKENI. The CDR3 loop spans 19 amino acids. The CDR3 bases are TGTGCCAGCTCACCCCGCGAGGGACAGCCGCTCCCTATAGACTATGGCTACACCTTC. Protein: CASSPREGQPLPIDYGYTF.

This clone was counted once. This chain links TRBV7-9 with TRBJ1-4, with 7 bases matching TRBD1. Germline CDR1 reads SEHNR; CDR2 reads FQNEAQ (reference sequence). The V gene end was trimmed by 5 bases and the J gene end by 7 bases; junction bases not matched to a gene: 7. This CDR3 spans 14 amino acids. DNA for the CDR3: TGTGCCAGCAGCGCCCGGGACAGATTTGAAAAACTGTTTTTT. Protein sequence: CASSARDRFEKLFF.

In this sample, this clone turned up a few times. This chain uses TRBV30 with TRBJ1-5; D is uncertain. The CDR3 spans 16 residues. V was clipped by 0 bases and J by 2 bases, with 14 bases between them. CDR1 GTSNPN and CDR2 SVGIG come from the germline V gene (reference sequence). CDR3 in DNA: TGTGCCTGGAGTGTAGGGAGGGTGAGGGGCAATCAGCCCCAGCATTTT. Residues: CAWSVGRVRGNQPQHF.

The chain is built from TRBV11-2 and TRBJ2-2, with 8 positions matching TRBD1. This CDR3 has 13 amino acids. The germline V gene has CDR1 SGHAT and CDR2 FQNNGV. V gave up 4 bases and J gave up 6 bases; unmatched junction bases: 1. DNA for the CDR3: TGTGCCAGCAGCTCGACAGGGGCCGGGGAGCTGTTTTTT. Amino acid sequence: CASSSTGAGELFF.

The genes are TRBV15 and TRBJ1-6, with no clear D. Germline assignment: CDR1 LNHNV and CDR2 YYDKDF (reference sequence). The CDR3 contains 13 residues. V was clipped by 2 bases and J by 8 bases, with 7 bases between them. CDR3 in amino acids: CATSRPQDSPLHF. The CDR3 bases are TGTGCCACCAGCAGACCGCAGGATTCACCCCTCCACTTT.

The chain joins TRBV6-5 to TRBJ2-7, with 7 positions matching TRBD1. This CDR3 comprises 13 residues. From germline, CDR1 is MNHEY and CDR2 SVGAGI. V lost 6 bases to trimming and J lost 0 bases; unmatched junction nucleotides: 2. In DNA form, the CDR3 reads TGTGCCAGCAGGGGACAGAGCTCCTACGAGCAGTACTTC. Protein sequence: CASRGQSSYEQYF.

The chain combines TRBV10-3 with TRBJ1-4; 7 nucleotides match TRBD1. Trimming cost V 7 bases and J 8 bases; bases outside gene matches: 7. Germline V CDR1 and CDR2: ENHRY, SYGVKD. There are 13 residues in the CDR3. The CDR3 loop is CAIKGQGGEKLFF. As DNA, the CDR3 is TGTGCCATCAAGGGCCAGGGGGGCGAAAAACTGTTTTTT.

This chain joins TRBV10-3 and TRBJ2-7, with D maybe TRBD1 (6 bases). Deletions cut 10 bases from V and 0 bases from J, with 10 bases between. CDR1 and CDR2 (germline): ENHRY, SYGVKD. The CDR3 runs 12 residues. CDR3 sequence: CATGQTSYEQYF. For the CDR3, the DNA is TGTGCCACTGGACAGACCTCCTACGAGCAGTACTTC.

The rearrangement uses TRBV28 and TRBJ2-1; D may match TRBD1 or TRBD2 (5 bases each). The CDR3 covers 14 residues. The germline V and J ends were trimmed by 6 bases and 3 bases, with 12 bases remaining between them. CDR1 and CDR2 (germline): MDHEN, SYDVKM. As DNA, the CDR3 is TGTGCCAGCAGACCGGGACGAGGCTACAATGAGCAGTTCTTC. Its protein is CASRPGRGYNEQFF.

J is TRBJ2-3 and V is TRBV4-1; TRBD1 matches 12 bases. The CDR3 loop spans 15 amino acids. After removal of 3 bases from V and 5 bases from J, the junction contained 3 bases not matched to a gene. CDR1 MGHRA and CDR2 YSYEKL come from the germline V gene. CDR3 nucleotides: TGCGCCAGCAGCCAGGGACAGGGGGCAGGAGATACGCAGTATTTT. The encoded protein is CASSQGQGAGDTQYF.

This chain links TRBV4-2 with TRBJ1-1; TRBD1 agrees at 9 bases. Per germline, CDR1 LGHNA and CDR2 YNFKEQ. V lost 4 bases and J lost 5; bases outside the gene matches: 11. The CDR3 covers 16 residues. The CDR3 sequence is CASSPSSDRGGTEAFF. The CDR3 region has the DNA TGTGCCAGCAGCCCAAGCTCAGACAGGGGGGGAACTGAAGCTTTCTTT.

This clone was seen more than once but under ten times. This chain uses TRBV10-2 with TRBJ2-5; D is unclear. The V end lost 6 bases, the J end lost 0 bases, and 11 bases lay between the germline ends. There are 14 residues in the CDR3. Germline lookup yields CDR1 WSHSY and CDR2 SAAADI. Here the CDR3 reads CASSLGSYQETQYF. As DNA, the CDR3 is TGCGCCAGCAGCCTGGGCAGCTACCAAGAGACCCAGTACTTC.

The chain uses TRBV11-2 and TRBJ1-5; D uncertain. The CDR3 is made up of 14 amino acids. Germline V lookup: CDR1 SGHAT, CDR2 FQNNGV. Trimming left V 0 bases short and J 5 bases short, with 8 bases between. The CDR3 protein is CASSLDHRDQPQHF. As DNA, the CDR3 is TGTGCCAGCAGCTTAGATCATCGGGATCAGCCCCAGCATTTT.

The V and J genes are TRBV5-1 and TRBJ2-7, with D maybe TRBD2 (7 bases). The length of the CDR3 is 14 residues. Trimming pared 4 bases from V and 6 bases from J, leaving 17 bases between. Germline lookup yields CDR1 SGHRS and CDR2 YFSETQ. The chain's CDR3 is CASSRSGGQSEQYF. The CDR3 region has the DNA TGCGCCAGCAGCCGTTCCGGGGGGCAGTCCGAGCAGTACTTC.

This chain links TRBV4-2 with TRBJ2-2; 10 bases fit TRBD2. The junction had 7 bases not matched to a gene; V was cut back by 1 base and J by 8 bases. The CDR3 is 16 residues long. Looked up from germline, CDR1 is LGHNA and CDR2 is YNFKEQ. The CDR3: CASSQGLAGAFGELFF. Here the CDR3 DNA reads TGTGCCAGCAGCCAAGGCCTAGCGGGAGCTTTTGGGGAGCTGTTTTTT.